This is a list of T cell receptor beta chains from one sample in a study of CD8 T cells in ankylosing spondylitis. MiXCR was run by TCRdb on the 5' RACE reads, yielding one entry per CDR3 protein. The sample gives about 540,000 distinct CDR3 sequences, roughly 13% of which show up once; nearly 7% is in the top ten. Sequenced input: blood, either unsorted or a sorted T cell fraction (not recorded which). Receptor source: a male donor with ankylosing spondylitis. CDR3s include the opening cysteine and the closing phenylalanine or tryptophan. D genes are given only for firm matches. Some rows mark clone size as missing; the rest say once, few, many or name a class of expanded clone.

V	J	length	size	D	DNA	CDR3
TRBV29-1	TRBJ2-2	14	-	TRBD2	TGCAGCGTTGGCGGGAGGGTGGACACCGGGGAGCTGTTTTTT	CSVGGRVDTGELFF
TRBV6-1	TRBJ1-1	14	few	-	TGTGCCAGCAGCCGTAGCCCGAGGAACACTGAAGCTTTCTTT	CASSRSPRNTEAFF
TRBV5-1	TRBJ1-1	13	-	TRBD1	TGCGCCAGCTTTGCCCAGGGGGCCACTGAAGCTTTCTTT	CASFAQGATEAFF
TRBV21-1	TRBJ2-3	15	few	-	TGTGCCAGCAGCCCGGGACGGGCTTACACAGATACGCAGTATTTT	CASSPGRAYTDTQYF
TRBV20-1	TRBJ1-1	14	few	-	TGCAGTGCTAGAGAAGGGGGGCCGAGCACTGAAGCTTTCTTT	CSAREGGPSTEAFF
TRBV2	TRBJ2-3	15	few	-	TGTGCCAGCAGGATCCTAGGCCCTAGCACAGATACGCAGTATTTT	CASRILGPSTDTQYF
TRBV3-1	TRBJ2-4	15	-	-	TGTGCCAGCAGCCAAGGCGGGGTAGCCAAAAACATTCAGTACTTC	CASSQGGVAKNIQYF
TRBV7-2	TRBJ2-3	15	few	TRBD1	TGTGCCAGCAGCTCCGCAACCTCAGGGGGAAATACGCAGTATTTT	CASSSATSGGNTQYF
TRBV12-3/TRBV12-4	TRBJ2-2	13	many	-	TGTGCCAGCAGCAAACAGATCACCGGGGAGCTGTTTTTT	CASSKQITGELFF
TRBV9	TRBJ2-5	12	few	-	TGTGCCAGCAGCCCTCTCCTGGAGACCCAGTACTTC	CASSPLLETQYF
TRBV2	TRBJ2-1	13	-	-	TGTGCCAGCAGTGAACTGCGGTACAATGAGCAGTTCTTC	CASSELRYNEQFF
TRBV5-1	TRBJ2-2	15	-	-	TGCGCCAGCAGCCTCGACAGATATAACACCGGGGAGCTGTTTTTT	CASSLDRYNTGELFF
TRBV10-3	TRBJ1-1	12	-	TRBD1	TGTGCCATCAGTGAGGGGACAGGAGAAGCTTTCTTT	CAISEGTGEAFF
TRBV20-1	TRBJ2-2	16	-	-	TGCAGTGCTAGAGATCTACGGGACACTAACACCGGGGAGCTGTTTTTT	CSARDLRDTNTGELFF
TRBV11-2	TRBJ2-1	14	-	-	TGTGCCAGCAGTCGTTCGTTTGACGGGGGTGAGCAGTTCTTC	CASSRSFDGGEQFF
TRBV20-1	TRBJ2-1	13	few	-	TGCAGTGCTAGATTCTCCAGAAAGCTTGAGCAGTTCTTC	CSARFSRKLEQFF
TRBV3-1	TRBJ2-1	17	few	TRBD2	TGTGCCAGCAGCCAAGTCCACGATAGCGGGGGCGACAATGAGCAGTTCTTC	CASSQVHDSGGDNEQFF
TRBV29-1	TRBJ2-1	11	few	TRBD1	TGCAGCGTTGAGCTCGGACAGGGCGAGTTCTTC	CSVELGQGEFF
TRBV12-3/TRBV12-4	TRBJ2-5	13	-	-	TGTGCCAGCAGTGCAACAGCCCAAGAGACCCAGTACTTC	CASSATAQETQYF
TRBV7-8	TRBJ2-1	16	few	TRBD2	TGTGCCAGCAGCTTTGATTCTAGCGGTCTCTACAATGAGCAGTTCTTC	CASSFDSSGLYNEQFF
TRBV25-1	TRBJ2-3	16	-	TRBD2	TGTGCCAGCAGTACTCATCATCTAGCGGGAACAGATACGCAGTATTTT	CASSTHHLAGTDTQYF
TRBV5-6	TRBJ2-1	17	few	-	TGTGCCAGCAGCTCGCGCGATCAAGGGGGTTACTACAATGAGCAGTTCTTC	CASSSRDQGGYYNEQFF
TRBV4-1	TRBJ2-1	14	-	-	TGCGCCAGCAGCCAAGGTGACCAGAGGGATGAGCAGTTCTTC	CASSQGDQRDEQFF
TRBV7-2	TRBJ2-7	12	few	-	TGTGCCAGCAGCTTAGTGGCCTACGAGCAGTACTTC	CASSLVAYEQYF
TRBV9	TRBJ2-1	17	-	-	TGTGCCAGCAGCGTCTCCCCAGACCGGGAGACTGATAATGAGCAGTTCTTC	CASSVSPDRETDNEQFF
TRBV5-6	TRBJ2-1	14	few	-	TGTGCCAGCAGCCCCGGGGCAGGGTACAATGAGCAGTTCTTC	CASSPGAGYNEQFF
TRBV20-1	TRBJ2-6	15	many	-	TGCAGTGCTACCTCCCATCTCTCTGGGGCCAACGTCCTGACTTTC	CSATSHLSGANVLTF
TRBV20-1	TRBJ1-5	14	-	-	TGCAGTGCCCGTGCCGAGGAAGGCAATCAGCCCCAGCATTTT	CSARAEEGNQPQHF
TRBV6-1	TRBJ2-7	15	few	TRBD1	TGTGCCAGCAGTGAGGGACAGCCCCTCTCCTACGAGCAGTACTTC	CASSEGQPLSYEQYF
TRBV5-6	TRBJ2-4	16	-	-	TGTGCCAGCAGCTATCGACAGGAGCTAGCCAAAAACATTCAGTACTTC	CASSYRQELAKNIQYF
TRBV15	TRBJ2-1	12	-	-	TGTGCCACCGGCTGGCCGGACCGGGAGCAGTTCTTC	CATGWPDREQFF
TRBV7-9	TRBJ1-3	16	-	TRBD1	TGTGCCAGCAGCCCCCGTGGGACAGTATCTGGAAACACCATATATTTT	CASSPRGTVSGNTIYF
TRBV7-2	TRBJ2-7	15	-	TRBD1	TGTGCCAGCAGCTTGGGTGGGACAGGGACCTACGAGCAGTACTTC	CASSLGGTGTYEQYF
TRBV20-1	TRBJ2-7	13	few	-	TGCAGTGCTAGCGGGACACCTTCCTACGAGCAGTACTTC	CSASGTPSYEQYF
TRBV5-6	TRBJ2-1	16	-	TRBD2	TGTGCCAGCAGTCCCCTAAGACTAGCGGGAGACAATGAGCAGTTCTTC	CASSPLRLAGDNEQFF
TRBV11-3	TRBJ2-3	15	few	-	TGTGCCAGCAGCTCAAAAACTAGTGGGGTAGATACGCAGTATTTT	CASSSKTSGVDTQYF
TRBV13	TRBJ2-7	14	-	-	TGTGCCAGCAGCTTTAGGGCTAAACCTCGGGAGCAGTACTTC	CASSFRAKPREQYF
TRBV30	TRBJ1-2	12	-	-	TGTGCCTGGAGTGTTTGGAGCTATGGCTACACCTTC	CAWSVWSYGYTF
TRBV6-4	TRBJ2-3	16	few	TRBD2	TGTGCCAGCAGTGACGGGGAGGGAAGACGGGAGGATACGCAGTATTTT	CASSDGEGRREDTQYF
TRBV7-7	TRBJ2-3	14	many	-	TGTGCCAGCAGCCCCACATTTAGGGCAGATACGCAGTATTTT	CASSPTFRADTQYF
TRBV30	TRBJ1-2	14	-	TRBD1	TGTGCCTGGTCTACCGGGACAGGGTTGGGTGGCTACACCTTC	CAWSTGTGLGGYTF
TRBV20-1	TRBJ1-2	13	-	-	TGCAGTGCTAGTCGGGAAAATAACTATGGCTACACCTTC	CSASRENNYGYTF